The clone carrying this T cell receptor (beta chain) was counted between two and nine times. Its antigen remains unknown. V lost 5 bases, J lost 14 bases, and 18 bases lay in between. This CDR3 is 12 amino acids long. Looked up from germline, CDR1 is ENHRY and CDR2 is SYGVKD. The authors used template switching to add a universal primer site and gave cDNA unique molecular identifiers. TCRdb independently ran MiXCR on the 5' RACE reads; one entry per CDR3 protein. The sample lists 500,000 or so distinct CDR3 sequences, 11% to 15% seen once, with over 0.5% in the top ten. This sample is part of a study of identical twins. Study-level points and caveats: Beta out-of-frame twin sharing showed a weaker excess.

Only healthy Caucasians were enrolled as donors. The same specimen was also included in a second study, on yellow fever vaccine responses in identical twins.

V and J are TRBV10-3 and TRBJ1-2; tentative D call: TRBD1 (5 bases). Input material: CD4+ T cells sorted from blood. The TCR originated in a woman aged 18-29 years in good health. CDR3 sequence (DNA): TGTGCCATCAGTCTCGACAGCTCCACTACAACCTTC. This sequence encodes CAISLDSSTTTF.